This entry lists 14 T cell receptor beta chains sequenced from one sample in a study of T cell clones after liver transplantation. Using immunoSEQ multiplex PCR, the repertoire was profiled, and TCRdb retains in-frame clones only, with some absent. The sample gives about 75,000 clones, around nine tenths of which show up once; 2.7% is in the top ten. Sequenced material: CD4+ T cells from blood, taken before liver transplant. All receptors derive from a human donor who received a liver transplant.

As for this clone: This specimen includes other DNA sequences encoding the same CDR3. This sequence joins TRBV13 and TRBJ2-7, with D perhaps being TRBD1 or TRBD2 (5 bases each). The CDR3 is 14 residues long. The germline V and J ends were trimmed by 3 bases and 0 bases, with 9 bases remaining between them. CDR1 is PRHDT and CDR2 is FYEKMQ in the germline V gene (reference sequence). The CDR3 region has the DNA TGTGCCAGCAGCTTTTCAGGGAGCTCCTACGAGCAGTACTTC. Its protein is CASSFSGSSYEQYF.

In regard to this clone: A read error may account for a junction end that differs from germline. V usage is TRBV5-6 and J usage is TRBJ2-7, with 14 nucleotides matching TRBD2. CDR1 SGHDT and CDR2 YYEEEE come from the germline V gene. The CDR3 sequence is 15 residues long. The CDR3: CAGSLGLAGEREQYF. For the CDR3, the DNA is TGTGCCGGCAGCTTGGGACTAGCGGGAGAAAGGGAGCAGTACTTC.

This clone was observed a handful of times. The rearrangement uses TRBV10-3 and TRBJ1-2, with D perhaps TRBD1 (6 bases). Germline CDR1 reads ENHRY; CDR2 reads SYGVKD. V dropped 2 bases and J dropped 2 bases, with 9 bases sitting between them. There are 14 residues in the CDR3. CDR3 in amino acids: CAISETGLNYGYTF. For the CDR3, the DNA is TGTGCCATCAGTGAGACAGGGTTGAACTATGGCTACACCTTC.

The chain links TRBV5-1 to TRBJ1-2, with D maybe TRBD1 (5 bases). Trimming left V 6 bases short and J 2 bases short, with 14 bases between. CDR1 is SGHRS and CDR2 is YFSETQ in the germline V gene. The CDR3 covers 14 residues. CDR3 nucleotides: TGCGCCAGCACCGCCAGAGGGGACAACTATGGCTACACCTTC. This codes for CASTARGDNYGYTF.

The J gene is TRBJ1-2, the V gene TRBV10-3; D is unclear. Trimming removed 8 bases at V and 1 base at J, with 8 bases between. From germline, CDR1 is ENHRY and CDR2 SYGVKD. The CDR3 is made up of 12 amino acids. The DNA of the CDR3 is TGTGCCATCGCAGAGCTTAACTATGGCTACACCTTC. It specifies CAIAELNYGYTF.

The V call is TRBV28, the J call TRBJ1-5; D is undetermined. The CDR3 extends over 14 amino acids. The V gene's germline CDR1 is MDHEN and CDR2 SYDVKM. V was trimmed by 3 bases and J by 3 bases, leaving 9 bases between them. CDR3 amino acids: CASSFNGINQPQHF. CDR3 sequence (DNA): TGTGCCAGCAGTTTTAACGGAATCAATCAGCCCCAGCATTTT.

This chain joins TRBV6-5 and TRBJ2-7; possibly TRBD1 or TRBD2 for D (5 bases each). The CDR3 totals 14 residues. The V end lost 5 bases, the J end lost 4 bases, and 15 bases lay between the germline ends. CDR1 and CDR2 (germline): MNHEY, SVGAGI. CDR3 amino acids: CASSTDRGKYEQYF. The CDR3 coding sequence is TGTGCCAGCAGTACAGACAGAGGGAAATACGAGCAGTACTTC.

The sample holds one count of this clone. This chain joins TRBV21-1 and TRBJ1-5; the table gives TRBD1 as D, unverified against the DNA. TRBV21-1 is given as a pseudogene. This CDR3 contains 15 residues. The CDR3 coding sequence is TGTGCCAGCAGCAAACCAGGACAGGGCAATCAGCCCCAGCATTTT. This translates into CASSKPGQGNQPQHF.

The rearrangement uses TRBV25-1 and TRBJ1-2; perhaps TRBD1 as D (5 bases). Per germline, CDR1 MGHDK and CDR2 SYGVNS. CDR3 length equals 15 residues. V was shortened by 2 bases and J by 4 bases, with 14 bases between the two germline ends. In DNA, the CDR3 is TGTGCCAGCAGTGAAGCTAAAGGGGTGGCCTATGGCTACACCTTC. It is translated as CASSEAKGVAYGYTF.

This clone came up once. The genes are TRBV9 and TRBJ2-3; 14 nucleotides match TRBD2. There are 13 residues in the CDR3. Germline V gene lookup returns CDR1 SGDLS and CDR2 YYNGEE. The J segment lost 15 bases and the V segment lost 3 bases, leaving 6 bases of the junction unmatched. CDR3 DNA sequence: TGTGCCAGCAGCGCCGGGACTAGCGGGAGCCCCTATTTT. Translated, it gives CASSAGTSGSPYF. The full variable domain, completed using reference TRBV9 and TRBJ2-3, is DSGVTQTPKHLITATGQRVTLRCSPRSGDLSVYWYQQSLDQGLQFLIQYYNGEERAKGNILERFSAQQFPDLHSELNLSSLELGDSALYFCASSAGTSGSPYFGPGTRLTVL.

A word on this clone: Other DNA sequences in the sample encode the same CDR3. The rearrangement joins TRBV14 to TRBJ1-5, with a weak D call TRBD1 (5 bases). The germline V gene has CDR1 SGHDN and CDR2 FVKESK. Deletions cut 3 bases from V and 6 bases from J, with 9 bases between. CDR3 length: 13 amino acids. CDR3 coding DNA: TGTGCCAGCAGCCACCCAGGGACTCAGCCCCAGCATTTT. Protein sequence: CASSHPGTQPQHF.

This chain links TRBV7-6 with TRBJ2-7, with D possibly being TRBD1 (6 bases). Trimming took off 1 base at V and 7 bases at J, with 11 bases between the two ends. This CDR3 contains 13 residues. CDR1 is SGHVS, CDR2 FNYEAQ, per germline. The DNA for the CDR3 is TGTGCCAGCAGCTTAGGGACAGATCGGGAGCAGTACTTC. Its translation is CASSLGTDREQYF.

The CDR3 DNA is TGTGCCAGCAGCTTAGAGCTAGCGGGCCCCACCGGGGAGCTGTTTTTT. This gives the protein CASSLELAGPTGELFF. The rearrangement links TRBV11-3 to TRBJ2-2, with TRBD2 matching over 8 bases. V was clipped by 0 bases and J by 4 bases; unmatched bases: 4. This CDR3 has 16 amino acids. Germline assignment: CDR1 SGHNT and CDR2 YENEEA.

The rearrangement links TRBV6-1 to TRBJ2-3; 10 bases map to TRBD2. V lost 5 bases to trimming and J lost 1 base; unmatched junction nucleotides: 3. Germline assignment: CDR1 MNHNS and CDR2 SASEGT. The CDR3 runs 15 residues. CDR3 loop: CASSRAGGGTDTQYF. CDR3 bases: TGTGCCAGCAGTAGAGCGGGAGGGGGCACAGATACGCAGTATTTT.